The subject of this entry is one T cell receptor (beta chain). These data originate in a study of blood T cell repertoires in COVID-19. Study in general: Researchers got acute and convalescent COVID-19 samples from the United States, Italy and Spain.

The germline CDR1 and CDR2 sequences are LGHDT and YNNKEL (reference sequence). This CDR3 has 15 residues. Trimming took 4 bases from V and 0 from J; bases not matched to a gene: 4. The protocol was immunoSEQ multiplex PCR, while the TCRdb copy is restricted to in-frame clones and leaves out a portion. This sample has more than 200,000 clones; around 82% occur once, and the top ten carry roughly 4.6%. The sample comprised peripheral blood. The receptor was derived from a woman of 80 years or more with active or convalescent COVID-19. The chain combines TRBV3-1 (or the pseudogene TRBV3-2) with TRBJ1-1; the match to TRBD1 covers 8 bases. As DNA, the CDR3 is TGTGCCAGCAGCCGCACAGGGGGGATGAACACTGAAGCTTTCTTT. Protein product: CASSRTGGMNTEAFF.